The clone carrying this T cell receptor (beta chain) was seen ten or more times. Antigen specificity is unknown. The data belong to a study of T cell repertoires in cytomegalovirus infection. Turning to the study itself: Used in the study were CMV epitopes, some recently identified and HLA-C-restricted, others well-studied and HLA-B-restricted.

Whole-study results and caveats: Identification of carriers of CMV plus the relevant HLA was performed using cumulative public TCR beta family frequency. CMV-specific TCR beta clonotypes restricted by HLA-C were the ones dominating the ex vivo response.

Germline CDR1 is SGHTA and CDR2 is FQGNSA. The V gene end was trimmed by 1 base and the J gene end by 4 bases; junction bases not matched to a gene: 4. The CDR3 runs 15 residues. Each CDR3 protein gets one entry after TCRdb re-called the reads with MiXCR. Found here are about 83,000 distinct CDR3 sequences, roughly half of them singletons; the top ten hold approximately 95%. This specimen was CD8+ T cells from cultured PBMCs, taken from culture after CMV antigen stimulation. The sequence was collected from a human donor in good health (CMV status not recorded). Some clones in this sample may be carry-over from other donors' samples. This chain uses TRBV7-2 with TRBJ1-5, with 7 bases matching TRBD1. The CDR3 here is CASSLETGDNQPQHF. CDR3 in DNA: TGTGCCAGCAGCTTAGAAACAGGGGATAATCAGCCCCAGCATTTT.